This T cell receptor (beta chain) originates from a study of persistence of HIV-infected CD4 T cells. The libraries were made with immunoSEQ version 4 in survey mode. Profiled with immunoSEQ multiplex PCR; TCRdb holds only in-frame clones, not every one. This sample has more than 30,000 clones, with roughly 87% found just once. General study findings and limits: Degenerate expanded CDR3beta sequences were enriched among CMV- and Gag-responding cells.

The stimulus was lysate of CMV-infected fibroblasts, around 9.3 ug/mL. Memory cells lacking CD40L and CD69 with high CD45RO were sorted. These HIV-1-infected adults initiated suppressive ART in chronic infection. CD8+ T cells were removed from PBMCs prior to stimulation. In the case of this clone: No antigen is known for it.

CDR1 is LGHNT, CDR2 FRNRAP, per germline. Trimming took 0 bases from V and 6 from J; bases not matched to a gene: 15. The CDR3 loop spans 18 amino acids. The sequence came from an adult woman with HIV who was CMV-seropositive. Material: CD4+ T cells sorted from PBMCs after roughly 18-hour stimulation, obtained from a patient who received antiretroviral therapy. This chain connects TRBV12-5 to TRBJ2-3; 7 nucleotides line up with TRBD1. CDR3 loop: CASGLVPDGTAFSDTQYF. The CDR3 DNA reads TGTGCTAGTGGTTTGGTACCCGACGGGACAGCGTTTTCGGATACGCAGTATTTT.